The 32 T cell receptor beta chains listed next were all sequenced from one sample in a study of identical twins. TCRdb re-analysed the 5' RACE reads in MiXCR, keeping a single row per CDR3 protein. This table holds about 1.7 million distinct CDR3 sequences, under 35% found once. The sequenced material came from cord blood. Receptors were obtained from a newborn girl in good health.

This clonotype was seen a handful of times. This CDR3 is CASDFVSTNQPQHF. The CDR3 nucleotides are TGTGCCAGCGATTTTGTCTCTACCAATCAGCCCCAGCATTTT. This chain uses TRBV6-1 with TRBJ1-5; D is uncertain. The CDR3 is 14 amino acids. CDR1 and CDR2 (germline): MNHNS, SASEGT. V shed 8 bases and J shed 3 bases, with 14 bases lying between them.

The J gene is TRBJ2-7, the V gene TRBV7-8; D may correspond to TRBD1 or TRBD2 (5 bases each). The CDR3 consists of 14 residues. Looked up from germline, CDR1 is SGHVS and CDR2 is FQNEAQ. Between the trimmed V and J ends, which lost 0 bases and 12 bases, there was a span of 18 bases. CDR3 region: CASSLARTGAESYF. The CDR3 nucleotides read TGTGCCAGCAGCTTAGCCAGGACTGGGGCCGAATCGTACTTC. The complete variable domain, with remaining parts taken from reference TRBV7-8 and TRBJ2-7, reads GAGVSQSPRYKVAKRGQDVALRCDPISGHVSLFWYQQALGQGPEFLTYFQNEAQLDKSGLPSDRFFAERPEGSVSTLKIQRTQQEDSAVYLCASSLARTGAESYFGPGTRLTVT.

The table lists this clonotype with a few counts. The chain is built from TRBV4-2 and TRBJ2-4, with TRBD2 as a possible D gene (6 bases). CDR1 and CDR2 from the germline V gene are LGHNA and YNFKEQ. Trimming took 1 base from V and 3 from J, leaving 13 bases between them. This CDR3 spans 16 amino acids. The CDR3 DNA reads TGTGCCAGCAGCCAAGCTGGAGGGCCCGGCAAAAACATTCAGTACTTC. This gives the protein CASSQAGGPGKNIQYF.

The chain recombines TRBV20-1 with TRBJ2-1; D unclear. Deletions cut 5 bases from V and 5 bases from J, with 19 bases between. The germline V gene has CDR1 DFQATT and CDR2 SNEGSKA (reference sequence). CDR3 length equals 15 residues. The DNA of the CDR3 is TGCAGTGCTCCCTCATGGGGTCAGCTAGACAATGAGCAGTTCTTC. It yields the protein CSAPSWGQLDNEQFF.

This clonotype has a handful of counts. The chain joins TRBV29-1 to TRBJ1-2; weak D call: TRBD1 (5 bases). CDR3 size: 13 residues. V was pared by 4 bases and J by 2 bases, with 11 bases between. Germline V gives CDR1 SQVTM, CDR2 ANQGSEA. The CDR3 spells CSVGGARNYGYTF. The CDR3 DNA is TGCAGCGTTGGTGGGGCGCGGAACTATGGCTACACCTTC.

This clonotype was seen a few times. This chain connects TRBV2 to TRBJ1-4; TRBD1 is a possible D gene (5 bases). Trimming took 6 bases from V and 2 from J, leaving 10 bases between them. Germline V CDR1 and CDR2: SNHLY, FYNNEI. The CDR3 has 14 residues. CDR3 bases: TGTGCCAGCAGGGAGGGGTCGACTAATGAAAAACTGTTTTTT. This translates into CASREGSTNEKLFF.

There are a few counts of this clonotype. The chain carries TRBV6-1 and TRBJ1-2, with 7 bases identical to TRBD1. Germline V gene data show CDR1 as MNHNS and CDR2 as SASEGT. Trimming removed 6 bases from V and 7 bases from J; junction bases left unmatched: 8. The CDR3 contains 13 residues. The CDR3 spells CASRTDRVPGYTF. CDR3 in DNA: TGTGCCAGCAGGACCGACAGGGTCCCTGGCTACACCTTC.

The chain is built from TRBV12-3 or TRBV12-4 and TRBJ2-5; perhaps TRBD2 as D (6 bases). The CDR3 runs to 16 residues. V was pared by 3 bases and J by 2 bases, with 16 bases between. The CDR3 spells CASSLLFGGRQETQYF. DNA of the CDR3: TGTGCCAGCAGTTTGTTGTTCGGGGGACGGCAAGAGACCCAGTACTTC.

The gene calls are TRBV27 and TRBJ2-1, with TRBD1 as a possible D gene (7 bases). Germline V lookup: CDR1 MNHEY, CDR2 SMNVEV (reference sequence). The CDR3 covers 20 residues. V was pared by 5 bases and J by 0 bases, with 26 bases between. CDR3 nucleotides: TGTGCCAGCAGTCCGAGGGGGCCGATCCTAGCGTCCTTCTCCTACAATGAGCAGTTCTTC. It codes for CASSPRGPILASFSYNEQFF.

The rearrangement joins TRBV6-1 to TRBJ1-4; 9 bases are a match to TRBD1. V was clipped by 4 bases and J by 12 bases; unmatched bases: 6. Germline V gene data show CDR1 as MNHNS and CDR2 as SASEGT. The CDR3 contains 13 residues. The CDR3: CASSVNRGPELFF. The CDR3, as DNA: TGTGCCAGCAGTGTGAACAGGGGGCCGGAACTGTTTTTT.

This clonotype was detected only a few times. This sequence joins TRBV20-1 and TRBJ2-1; TRBD2 might be the D (6 bases). Trimming pared 3 bases from V and 2 bases from J, leaving 17 bases between. CDR1 and CDR2 (germline): DFQATT, SNEGSKA (reference sequence). The length of the CDR3 is 16 residues. The DNA of the CDR3 is TGCAGTGCTAGGAGGGGACTCCACCAAACCTACAATGAGCAGTTCTTC. It encodes CSARRGLHQTYNEQFF.

This clonotype has at least ten counts. The V call is TRBV20-1, the J call TRBJ2-3; 14 positions agree with TRBD2. This CDR3 contains 15 residues. From germline, CDR1 is DFQATT and CDR2 SNEGSKA (reference sequence). V was pared by 1 base and J by 3 bases, with 0 bases of the junction left unmatched. CDR3 sequence (DNA): TGCAGTGCTAGAGGGACTAGCGGGAGGACAGATACGCAGTATTTT. It is translated as CSARGTSGRTDTQYF.

This clonotype was recorded at least ten times. This chain links TRBV3-1 with TRBJ2-6; D gene uncertain. Trimming left V 3 bases short and J 0 bases short, with 3 bases between. CDR3 length: 14 amino acids. Germline V lookup: CDR1 LGHDT, CDR2 YNNKEL (reference sequence). The CDR3 nucleotides read TGTGCCAGCAGCCACAGCTCTGGGGCCAACGTCCTGACTTTC. Protein: CASSHSSGANVLTF.

This sequence joins TRBV24-1 and TRBJ2-1; 14 nucleotides line up with TRBD2. The last part of the DNA fits TRBJ2-7 better; the J call may be wrong. The V gene's germline CDR1 is KGHDR and CDR2 SFDVKD. The CDR3 runs to 21 residues. CDR3 coding DNA: TGTGCCACCAGTGAAGGGGTGCCGGGACTAGCGGGAGTTAGCGCCTACAATGAGCAGTACTTC. This sequence encodes CATSEGVPGLAGVSAYNEQYF.

In this sample, this clonotype turned up a few times. The V and J genes are TRBV4-1 and TRBJ2-1; no clear D. This CDR3 contains 14 residues. V shed 1 base and J shed 5 bases, with 9 bases lying between them. Germline assignment: CDR1 MGHRA and CDR2 YSYEKL. As DNA, the CDR3 is TGCGCCAGCAGCCAAGCCCCCACAGACAATGAGCAGTTCTTC. Translation gives CASSQAPTDNEQFF.

This clonotype was seen more than once but under ten times. The chain is built from TRBV28 and TRBJ2-4; maybe TRBD2 (7 bases). The CDR3 extends over 16 amino acids. The V and J ends lost 2 bases and 0 bases respectively, with 11 bases between them. The V gene's germline CDR1 is MDHEN and CDR2 SYDVKM. DNA for the CDR3: TGTGCCAGCAGTTTACCCGGGGGGCTAGCCAAAAACATTCAGTACTTC. Translation gives CASSLPGGLAKNIQYF. The full variable domain, with the rest looked up from reference TRBV28 and TRBJ2-4, is DVKVTQSSRYLVKRTGEKVFLECVQDMDHENMFWYRQDPGLGLRLIYFSYDVKMKEKGDIPEGYSVSREKKERFSLILESASTNQTSMYLCASSLPGGLAKNIQYFGAGTRLSVL.

This clonotype occurred a few times. This sequence joins TRBV5-1 and TRBJ2-7, with D maybe TRBD1 (6 bases). Germline V lookup: CDR1 SGHRS, CDR2 YFSETQ. This CDR3 contains 14 residues. The V and J ends lost 4 bases and 3 bases respectively, with 14 bases between them. The CDR3 DNA follows: TGCGCCAGCAGCCTAGACAGGACAGACTACGAGCAGTACTTC. Amino acid sequence: CASSLDRTDYEQYF.

A few counts support this clonotype. The genes are TRBV25-1 and TRBJ1-1, with 7 bases identical to TRBD1. This CDR3 has 12 amino acids. Losses at the gene ends were 6 bases for V and 6 bases for J; bases not matched to a gene: 4. Germline V lookup: CDR1 MGHDK, CDR2 SYGVNS. The CDR3 DNA follows: TGTGCCAGCAGACAGGGGATCGCTGAAGCTTTCTTT. Amino acid sequence: CASRQGIAEAFF.

The chain employs TRBV9 and TRBJ2-1; D call uncertain. Germline assignment: CDR1 SGDLS and CDR2 YYNGEE. V shed 0 bases and J shed 3 bases, with 7 bases lying between them. The CDR3 runs to 14 residues. Written as DNA, the CDR3 is TGTGCCAGCAGCGTAGGACACTTCTACAATGAGCAGTTCTTC. This codes for CASSVGHFYNEQFF.

This clonotype was seen only a few times. The gene calls are TRBV7-2 and TRBJ1-2; no clear D gene. With 3 bases removed from V and 4 bases from J, the gap between germline ends came to 15 bases. This CDR3 has 15 residues. Germline CDR1 and CDR2: SGHTA and FQGNSA. CDR3 amino acids: CASSLPVPLFYGYTF. Here the CDR3 DNA reads TGTGCCAGCAGCTTGCCGGTTCCCCTATTCTATGGCTACACCTTC.

This clonotype was detected ten times or more. This chain joins TRBV12-3 or TRBV12-4 and TRBJ1-1; the match to TRBD1 covers 9 bases. The CDR3 spans 14 residues. Trimming removed 5 bases from V and 1 base from J; junction bases left unmatched: 2. This CDR3 is CASSRDRANTEAFF. The CDR3 DNA follows: TGTGCCAGCAGTCGGGACAGGGCGAACACTGAAGCTTTCTTT.

The chain has TRBV6-1 and TRBJ2-7, with 7 bases that match TRBD1. V was clipped by 1 base and J by 0 bases; unmatched bases: 9. The CDR3 runs to 17 residues. Germline CDR1 MNHNS, CDR2 SASEGT. In nucleotides, the CDR3 is TGTGCCAGCAGTGAAGGATGGGGACAGAGAGCCTCCTACGAGCAGTACTTC. Protein sequence: CASSEGWGQRASYEQYF.

The CDR3 sequence is CATSRMTGDPYF. In DNA form, the CDR3 reads TGTGCCACCAGCAGAATGACAGGCGACCCGTACTTC. V is TRBV15 and J is TRBJ2-5; tentatively, D is TRBD1 (6 bases). Germline CDR1 LNHNV, CDR2 YYDKDF (reference sequence). The germline V and J ends were trimmed by 2 bases and 13 bases, with 14 bases remaining between them. The CDR3 is made up of 12 amino acids.

This clonotype has a handful of counts. V usage is TRBV20-1 and J usage is TRBJ1-6, with D perhaps TRBD1 (6 bases). This CDR3 comprises 17 residues. The V end was cut by 0 bases, the J end by 4 bases, with 16 bases between. Per germline, CDR1 DFQATT and CDR2 SNEGSKA (reference sequence). The CDR3 here is CSARDTGRIGYNSPLHF. In DNA form, the CDR3 reads TGCAGTGCTAGAGATACAGGGAGGATTGGTTATAATTCACCCCTCCACTTT.

This clonotype has just a few counts. V is TRBV5-1 and J is TRBJ2-7; 7 bases line up with TRBD2. The ends lost 4 bases at V and 0 bases at J; junction bases unmatched: 7. Looked up from germline, CDR1 is SGHRS and CDR2 is YFSETQ. The CDR3 has 15 amino acids. For the CDR3, the DNA is TGCGCCAGCAGCCGGAGCGGGGCGAGCTCCTACGAGCAGTACTTC. Amino acids: CASSRSGASSYEQYF.

The chain links TRBV4-1 to TRBJ2-4; 9 bases are a match to TRBD2. The germline V gene has CDR1 MGHRA and CDR2 YSYEKL. J gave up 6 bases and V 0 bases, and 9 bases lay outside the gene matches. There are 17 residues in the CDR3. The CDR3 loop reads CASSQEGAGGLGNIQYF. The CDR3 DNA reads as TGCGCCAGCAGCCAAGAGGGGGCGGGGGGGCTCGGAAACATTCAGTACTTC.

In regard to this clonotype: Germline and junction disagree at one end, which may indicate a read error. The rearrangement uses TRBV20-1 and TRBJ2-4; 12 nucleotides align to TRBD2. The V gene's germline CDR1 is DFQATT and CDR2 SNEGSKA (reference sequence). The CDR3 spans 16 residues. CDR3 in amino acids: CSATGTSGRAKNIQYF. The CDR3 coding sequence is TGCAGCGCTACCGGGACTAGCGGGCGAGCCAAAAACATTCAGTACTTC.

J is TRBJ2-7 and V is TRBV7-9; the D call may be TRBD1 or TRBD2 (5 bases each). CDR3 length: 15 residues. V lost 3 bases, J lost 6 bases, and 18 bases lay in between. Germline loops: CDR1 SEHNR, CDR2 FQNEAQ (reference sequence). In DNA form, the CDR3 reads TGTGCCAGCAGCTTCCGTCCGGGACGCGACTTCGAGCAGTACTTC. Encoded protein: CASSFRPGRDFEQYF.

The rearrangement joins TRBV20-1 to TRBJ2-1; TRBD2 aligns across 8 bases. The V segment lost 6 bases and the J segment 5 bases; nucleotides outside the gene matches: 12. CDR3 length equals 15 residues. Germline CDR1 and CDR2: DFQATT and SNEGSKA (reference sequence). The CDR3 sequence is CSALALSGINNEQFF. In DNA, the CDR3 is TGCAGTGCCCTGGCCCTTAGCGGGATAAACAATGAGCAGTTCTTC.

V gene TRBV2 combines with J gene TRBJ2-4; the match to TRBD2 covers 10 bases. The CDR3 contains 12 residues. V was pared by 7 bases and J by 15 bases, with 9 bases of the junction left unmatched. From germline, CDR1 is SNHLY and CDR2 FYNNEI. As DNA, the CDR3 is TGTGCCAGCACCACAACCGGGACTAGCGTGTACTTC. It yields the protein CASTTTGTSVYF.

DNA of the CDR3: TGCAGTGTTAACTCTGGGGCCAACGTCCTGACTTTC. The encoded protein is CSVNSGANVLTF. The genes are TRBV20-1 and TRBJ2-6; D remains ambiguous. The V gene lost 7 bases and the J gene lost 0 bases, with 4 bases spanning the gap. Germline loops: CDR1 DFQATT, CDR2 SNEGSKA (reference sequence). This CDR3 is 12 amino acids long.

The genes are TRBV11-1 and TRBJ2-1; 10 bases map to TRBD1. This CDR3 spans 19 amino acids. Trimming at V came to 3 bases and at J to 0 bases, leaving 11 bases not matched to a gene. Germline values: CDR1 SGHAT, CDR2 FQDESV (reference sequence). For the CDR3, the DNA is TGTGCCAGCAGCTTGGAGGGACAGGGGCGCTATAGCTCCTACAATGAGCAGTTCTTC. It is translated as CASSLEGQGRYSSYNEQFF.